This T cell receptor beta chain was identified in a study of T cells expressing NK-cell markers. The CDR3 has 13 residues. TCRdb reprocessed the 5' RACE reads; each CDR3 protein has one entry and no DNA is given. Reported are 300,000 to 500,000 distinct CDR3 sequences; the ten largest clones contain 9.5% to 12%. The chain has TRBV21-1 and TRBJ2-1; the TCRdb call, TRBD1, lacks DNA for checking. TRBV21-1 is described as a pseudogene. The sequenced sample consisted of blood T cells: a sorted CD56 or NKG2C T cell subset, CD4+ or CD8+ T cells, or bulk PBMC T cells (not recorded which). The receptor's source is a woman aged 45 to 65 in good health. CDR3 region: CANQDRPYNEQFF.